The 15 T cell receptor beta chains presented below share a single source sample, sequenced in a study of blood T cell repertoires in COVID-19. Some clones are missing from TCRdb's copy, which holds only in-frame ones; the method was immunoSEQ multiplex PCR. This repertoire shows 15,000 to 20,000 clones, 80% to 90% found once; its top ten account for less than 3%. The material sequenced was peripheral blood. Receptors originate from a human donor in a cohort sampled during active COVID-19.

For the CDR3, the DNA is TGTGCCAGCAGCTGGGGCGTTGGTCAAGAGACCCAGTACTTC. It encodes CASSWGVGQETQYF. This chain joins TRBV7-9 and TRBJ2-5; a weak D match, TRBD1 (5 bases). This CDR3 contains 14 residues. The V gene lost 4 bases and the J gene lost 2 bases, with 11 bases spanning the gap. Germline CDR1 and CDR2: SEHNR and FQNEAQ (reference sequence).

V usage is TRBV5-1 and J usage is TRBJ1-4, with D maybe TRBD1 (6 bases). CDR1 and CDR2 (germline): SGHRS, YFSETQ. The CDR3 contains 14 residues. V dropped 5 bases and J dropped 5 bases, with 13 bases sitting between them. CDR3 protein: CASRQDSSNEKLFF. The CDR3 DNA sequence: TGCGCCAGCAGACAGGACAGTTCCAATGAAAAACTGTTTTTT. Complete variable domain (other parts from reference TRBV5-1 and TRBJ1-4): KAGVTQTPRYLIKTRGQQVTLSCSPISGHRSVSWYQQTPGQGLQFLFEYFSETQRNKGNFPGRFSGRQFSNSRSEMNVSTLELGDSALYLCASRQDSSNEKLFFGSGTQLSVL.

As DNA, the CDR3 is TGCAGCGTTGGGGGGGACTCTGGAAACACCATATATTTT. It codes for CSVGGDSGNTIYF. The chain has TRBV29-1 and TRBJ1-3; TRBD1 is a possible D gene (5 bases). CDR1 and CDR2 (germline): SQVTM, ANQGSEA. The CDR3 extends over 13 amino acids. V was trimmed by 4 bases and J by 0 bases, leaving 7 bases between them. The full variable domain, in which reference TRBV29-1 and TRBJ1-3 provide the parts outside the CDR3, is SAVISQKPSRDICQRGTSLTIQCQVDSQVTMMFWYRQQPGQSLTLIATANQGSEATYESGFVIDKFPISRPNLTFSTLTVSNMSPEDSSIYLCSVGGDSGNTIYFGEGSWLTVV.

The chain recombines TRBV9 with TRBJ1-2; TRBD1 is a possible D gene (6 bases). Germline assignment: CDR1 SGDLS and CDR2 YYNGEE. The V end was cut by 4 bases, the J end by 3 bases, with 13 bases between. CDR3 length: 14 residues. The CDR3 is CASSLGGAHYGYTF. The DNA of the CDR3 is TGTGCCAGCAGCCTCGGGGGGGCGCACTATGGCTACACCTTC. Supplemented by reference TRBV9 and TRBJ1-2, the full variable domain reads DSGVTQTPKHLITATGQRVTLRCSPRSGDLSVYWYQQSLDQGLQFLIQYYNGEERAKGNILERFSAQQFPDLHSELNLSSLELGDSALYFCASSLGGAHYGYTFGSGTRLTVV.

This clone is judged medium-sized (0.01 to 0.1%). The genes are TRBV4-2 and TRBJ2-7; D uncertain. V dropped 6 bases and J dropped 2 bases, with 20 bases sitting between them. This CDR3 contains 16 residues. Germline values: CDR1 LGHNA, CDR2 YNFKEQ. The CDR3 reads CASRTSAVDATYEQYF. DNA of the CDR3: TGTGCCAGCAGGACGTCCGCGGTAGATGCGACCTACGAGCAGTACTTC.

The chain has TRBV20-1 and TRBJ2-3; D is possibly TRBD2 (5 bases). Looked up from germline, CDR1 is DFQATT and CDR2 is SNEGSKA (reference sequence). The CDR3 totals 12 residues. Trimming took off 3 bases at V and 5 bases at J, with 9 bases between the two ends. DNA for the CDR3: TGCAGTGCTAGTGGGAGAAGAGATACGCAGTATTTT. Translation gives CSASGRRDTQYF.

The CDR3 region is CAISEIWALQMGQGEETQYF. DNA for the CDR3: TGTGCCATCAGTGAAATTTGGGCCTTACAGATGGGACAGGGCGAAGAGACCCAGTACTTC. The chain employs TRBV10-3 and TRBJ2-5; 9 nucleotides agree with TRBD1. J was trimmed by 3 bases and V by 3 bases; bases with no gene match: 20. The germline V gene has CDR1 ENHRY and CDR2 SYGVKD. The CDR3 loop spans 20 amino acids.

This clone appeared a few times. The J gene is TRBJ2-5, the V gene TRBV27; TRBD2 is a possible D gene (6 bases). From germline, CDR1 is MNHEY and CDR2 SMNVEV (reference sequence). The CDR3 contains 14 residues. The germline V and J ends were trimmed by 5 bases and 0 bases, with 10 bases remaining between them. CDR3 in DNA: TGTGCCAGCAGTCCACGGGACTACCAAGAGACCCAGTACTTC. It yields the protein CASSPRDYQETQYF.

The rearrangement links TRBV9 to TRBJ2-7; perhaps TRBD2 as D (6 bases). CDR1 is SGDLS, CDR2 YYNGEE, per germline. The CDR3 length is 15 residues. V lost 4 bases, J lost 3 bases, and 17 bases lay in between. CDR3 in DNA: TGTGCCAGCAGCCCGTCCGGGGGAGTTCTCTACGAGCAGTACTTC. Amino acids: CASSPSGGVLYEQYF.

The rearrangement uses TRBV11-3 and TRBJ2-5; 7 bases map to TRBD2. V dropped 3 bases and J dropped 6; count of bases not matched to a gene: 7. CDR1 SGHNT and CDR2 YENEEA come from the germline V gene. The CDR3 is 14 amino acids. The CDR3 nucleotides are TGTGCCAGCAGCTTGGGTGGGGAGGGAAAGACCCAGTACTTC. Amino acid sequence: CASSLGGEGKTQYF.

The rearrangement links TRBV27 to TRBJ2-7, with D possibly being TRBD2 (6 bases). Trimming shortened V by 5 bases and J by 2 bases, and 13 bases separated the two germline ends. Germline values: CDR1 MNHEY, CDR2 SMNVEV (reference sequence). The CDR3 is made up of 14 amino acids. The CDR3 loop reads CASSALANPYEQYF. CDR3 coding DNA: TGTGCCAGCAGTGCCCTAGCGAATCCCTACGAGCAGTACTTC.

V and J are TRBV2 and TRBJ2-3, with D hard to call. The CDR3 runs 15 residues. The V and J ends lost 7 bases and 4 bases respectively, with 18 bases between them. Germline lookup yields CDR1 SNHLY and CDR2 FYNNEI. CDR3 sequence (DNA): TGTGCCAGCACCACTCAAGCCCGGGTCGCAGATACGCAGTATTTT. Its translation is CASTTQARVADTQYF.

V and J are TRBV5-4 and TRBJ2-1; D is perhaps TRBD2 (5 bases). Trimming shortened V by 4 bases and J by 8 bases, and 10 bases separated the two germline ends. The CDR3 totals 12 residues. Germline V lookup: CDR1 SGHNT, CDR2 YYREEE (reference sequence). The CDR3 sequence is CASSPRADEQFF. CDR3 nucleotides: TGTGCCAGCAGCCCGCGGGCCGATGAGCAGTTCTTC.

J is TRBJ2-5 and V is TRBV6-5, with 8 bases matching TRBD1. The CDR3 runs to 14 residues. The germline gives CDR1 MNHEY, CDR2 SVGAGI. Unmatched junction bases numbered 8, after V lost 6 bases and J lost 5 bases. This CDR3 reads CASSTRGRVETQYF. The CDR3 region has the DNA TGTGCCAGCAGCACCAGGGGGCGCGTGGAGACCCAGTACTTC.

The genes are TRBV13 and TRBJ1-4; D not resolved. Looked up from germline, CDR1 is PRHDT and CDR2 is FYEKMQ (reference sequence). This CDR3 has 14 amino acids. The ends were cut back, 1 base at V and 4 bases at J, with 7 bases in the middle. The DNA of the CDR3 is TGTGCCAGCAGCTTAGCCGACTTTAATGAAAAACTGTTTTTT. It encodes CASSLADFNEKLFF.